In its sample, the clone carrying this T cell receptor beta chain was seen once. The sample comes from a study of blood T cell repertoires in COVID-19. Measured with immunoSEQ multiplex PCR; TCRdb has only the in-frame clones, and not every one. Here the sample spans about 200,000 clones, roughly 90% being singletons. The CDR3 has 16 residues. CDR1 and CDR2 from the germline V gene are SGHNT and YENEEA. V was shortened by 5 bases and J by 3 bases, with 17 bases between the two germline ends. Source material: peripheral blood. This TCR was sampled from a man aged 45-65 years with COVID-19, enrolled during active disease. The chain joins TRBV11-3 to TRBJ2-1; TRBD2 might be the D (7 bases). The CDR3, as DNA: TGTGCCAGCAGCCTGCCGGGGGGCGCAGACTACAATGAGCAGTTCTTC. Translation: CASSLPGGADYNEQFF.